The 31 T cell receptor beta chains given below trace back to one sample, sequenced in a study of blood T cell repertoires in COVID-19. TCRdb's table, derived via immunoSEQ multiplex PCR, lists solely in-frame clones and lacks some. Here the sample spans about 83,000 clones, about nine tenths being singletons. Material: peripheral blood. These receptors originate from a woman aged 50 to 65 with active or convalescent COVID-19.

This chain uses TRBV7-2 with TRBJ2-3, with 13 bases matching TRBD2. Per the germline V gene, CDR1 is SGHTA and CDR2 is FQGNSA. The CDR3 contains 17 residues. The V and J ends lost 5 bases and 3 bases, in that order; junction bases with no gene match: 8. The CDR3, as DNA: TGTGCCAGCAGCCTCTCCGGGACTAGCGGGGTGACAGATACGCAGTATTTT. It translates to CASSLSGTSGVTDTQYF.

CDR3 DNA sequence: TGTGCCAGCAGCTTGGTGGCAGGGGGCCCCGGGGAGCTGTTTTTT. Protein sequence: CASSLVAGGPGELFF. The rearrangement uses TRBV7-2 and TRBJ2-2; 8 positions agree with TRBD1. There are 15 residues in the CDR3. The ends lost 3 bases at V and 6 bases at J; junction bases unmatched: 6. Germline loops: CDR1 SGHTA, CDR2 FQGNSA.

This clone was observed a single time. The CDR3 nucleotides are TGTGCCAGCAGCTCTATAGGGACAGTTGGAAACACCATATATTTT. This translates into CASSSIGTVGNTIYF. This rearrangement joins TRBV7-6 to TRBJ1-3; 7 bases are a match to TRBD1. CDR3 length: 15 residues. The V segment lost 4 bases and the J segment 3 bases; nucleotides outside the gene matches: 6. Germline loops: CDR1 SGHVS, CDR2 FNYEAQ.

The rearrangement links TRBV7-8 to TRBJ1-6, with D tentatively TRBD1 (6 bases). V shed 5 bases and J shed 13 bases, with 15 bases lying between them. Germline CDR1 reads SGHVS; CDR2 reads FQNEAQ. The CDR3 is 13 amino acids. This CDR3 reads CASSRNREGPLHF. The CDR3 DNA is TGTGCCAGCAGCCGAAACAGGGAAGGGCCCCTCCACTTT.

This chain joins TRBV27 and TRBJ1-4, with D hard to call. Trimming shortened V by 6 bases and J by 3 bases, and 5 bases separated the two germline ends. The CDR3 covers 12 residues. Looked up from germline, CDR1 is MNHEY and CDR2 is SMNVEV (reference sequence). The CDR3, as DNA: TGTGCCAGCAGCTCTTCTAATGAAAAACTGTTTTTT. Translation: CASSSSNEKLFF.

V and J are TRBV4-3 and TRBJ1-3, with D perhaps TRBD1 (5 bases). V was pared by 0 bases and J by 4 bases, with 16 bases between. The CDR3 loop spans 17 amino acids. Germline V gene sequence: CDR1 LGHNA, CDR2 YSLEER. The CDR3 is CASSQDISGFGGNTIYF. The CDR3 DNA reads as TGCGCCAGCAGCCAAGATATTTCAGGGTTCGGCGGAAACACCATATATTTT.

The gene calls are TRBV7-2 and TRBJ2-3; a possible D gene is TRBD2 (7 bases). The germline CDR1 and CDR2 sequences are SGHTA and FQGNSA. V lost 5 bases to trimming and J lost 6 bases, with 18 bases between them. This CDR3 is built from 15 residues. The chain's CDR3 is CASSPPGGIIDTQYF. The CDR3 coding sequence is TGTGCCAGCAGCCCTCCGGGGGGCATAATCGATACGCAGTATTTT.

This rearrangement joins TRBV5-5 to TRBJ1-6, with 10 nucleotides matching TRBD1. The CDR3 runs 15 residues. The J segment lost 11 bases and the V segment lost 0 bases, leaving 5 bases of the junction unmatched. Germline CDR1 is SGHKS and CDR2 is YYEKEE (reference sequence). The CDR3 DNA follows: TGTGCCAGCAGCTTGGACTGGGACAGGGGTACACCCCTCCACTTT. This translates into CASSLDWDRGTPLHF.

The chain has TRBV25-1 and TRBJ1-2; TRBD1 aligns across 11 bases. The CDR3 is 14 amino acids. CDR1 is MGHDK and CDR2 is SYGVNS in the germline V gene. Germline trimming cut 6 bases from V and 1 base from J; bases unmatched to any gene: 1. The CDR3 is CASRGQGDNYGYTF. CDR3 coding DNA: TGTGCCAGCAGGGGACAGGGGGATAACTATGGCTACACCTTC.

The J gene is TRBJ2-5, the V gene TRBV7-9, with D tentatively TRBD1 (5 bases). Germline V lookup: CDR1 SEHNR, CDR2 FQNEAQ (reference sequence). The CDR3 totals 16 residues. Between the trimmed V and J ends, which lost 0 bases and 2 bases, there was a span of 13 bases. The CDR3 DNA sequence: TGTGCCAGCAGCTTAGCGCTCGAGACAGCTCAAGAGACCCAGTACTTC. It translates to CASSLALETAQETQYF.

The chain uses TRBV5-1 and TRBJ2-1; D might be TRBD1 (5 bases). With 0 bases removed from V and 5 bases from J, the gap between germline ends came to 12 bases. Germline V gene sequence: CDR1 SGHRS, CDR2 YFSETQ. This CDR3 is 15 amino acids long. The CDR3 region is CASSLGGMGHNEQFF. The CDR3 DNA follows: TGCGCCAGCAGCTTGGGGGGAATGGGGCACAATGAGCAGTTCTTC.

J is TRBJ1-1 and V is TRBV7-6; 7 nucleotides agree with TRBD1. The junction had 4 bases not matched to a gene; V was cut back by 3 bases and J by 0 bases. This CDR3 has 15 residues. Germline V gene data show CDR1 as SGHVS and CDR2 as FNYEAQ. CDR3 loop: CASSLPGQLNTEAFF. Here the CDR3 DNA reads TGTGCCAGCAGCTTGCCGGGACAGCTGAACACTGAAGCTTTCTTT.

This chain joins TRBV13 and TRBJ2-3; 10 positions match TRBD2. Germline trimming cut 0 bases from V and 2 bases from J; bases unmatched to any gene: 2. The CDR3 runs 16 residues. The germline CDR1 and CDR2 sequences are PRHDT and FYEKMQ (reference sequence). The CDR3 bases are TGTGCCAGCAGCTTAGGTAGCGGGGGGCACACAGATACGCAGTATTTT. It yields the protein CASSLGSGGHTDTQYF.

The chain employs TRBV10-3 and TRBJ2-3; D is uncertain. Germline lookup yields CDR1 ENHRY and CDR2 SYGVKD. This CDR3 region has 12 residues. Trimming stripped 6 bases from V and 4 bases from J, with 8 bases between. In DNA form, the CDR3 reads TGTGCCATCAGCTCACAAGCAGATACGCAGTATTTT. Translating gives CAISSQADTQYF.

The CDR3 sequence: CSAARAGREKLFF. The DNA of the CDR3 is TGCAGCGCCGCCAGGGCCGGGCGTGAAAAACTGTTTTTT. This chain uses TRBV29-1 with TRBJ1-4; possible D gene TRBD1, 5 bases. The CDR3 is 13 amino acids. CDR1 is SQVTM and CDR2 is ANQGSEA in the germline V gene. V gave up 7 bases and J gave up 7 bases, with 16 bases separating them.

This rearrangement joins TRBV6-6 to TRBJ2-3, with D perhaps matching TRBD2 (6 bases). From germline, CDR1 is MNHNY and CDR2 SVGAGI (reference sequence). The CDR3 length is 16 residues. V was trimmed by 5 bases and J by 0 bases, leaving 15 bases between them. This chain's CDR3 is CASSKGGGVSTDTQYF. CDR3 bases: TGTGCCAGCAGTAAGGGTGGCGGGGTTAGCACAGATACGCAGTATTTT.

This chain connects TRBV5-8 to TRBJ2-5, with 10 bases fitting TRBD2. Germline V gene data show CDR1 as SGHTS and CDR2 as YDEGEE. The CDR3 is 15 residues long. V lost 6 bases to trimming and J lost 2 bases; unmatched junction nucleotides: 7. DNA for the CDR3: TGTGCCAGCACCGTCGGACTAGCGGTACAAGAGACCCAGTACTTC. This gives the protein CASTVGLAVQETQYF.

This chain joins TRBV29-1 and TRBJ1-2, with 11 positions matching TRBD1. The CDR3 sequence is 16 residues long. Germline CDR1 SQVTM, CDR2 ANQGSEA. With 4 bases clipped from V and 8 bases from J, the junction kept 15 bases outside the gene matches. The CDR3 loop reads CSVVGERTGGKDGYTF. For the CDR3, the DNA is TGCAGCGTTGTGGGGGAGAGGACAGGGGGCAAAGACGGCTACACCTTC.

Here the CDR3 reads CASSVGRGNTIYF. The CDR3 nucleotides are TGTGCCAGCAGTGTGGGCCGTGGAAACACCATATATTTT. This sequence joins TRBV25-1 and TRBJ1-3, with unresolved D. The CDR3 extends over 13 amino acids. V lost 4 bases and J 3 bases, leaving 7 bases between the germline ends. Germline values: CDR1 MGHDK, CDR2 SYGVNS. Variable domain in full (rest from reference TRBV25-1 and TRBJ1-3): EADIYQTPRYLVIGTGKKITLECSQTMGHDKMYWYQQDPGMELHLIHYSYGVNSTEKGDLSSESTVSRIRTEHFPLTLESARPSHTSQYLCASSVGRGNTIYFGEGSWLTVV.

The chain is built from TRBV6-4 and TRBJ2-7; D possibly corresponds to TRBD2 (7 bases). V was pared by 4 bases and J by 7 bases, with 17 bases between. Per the germline V gene, CDR1 is MRHNA and CDR2 is SNTAGT. The CDR3 spans 14 residues. This CDR3 reads CASSGTALSGEQYF. The DNA for the CDR3 is TGTGCCAGCAGTGGGACAGCCCTTAGCGGGGAGCAGTACTTC.

This clone was seen more than once but under ten times. The chain carries TRBV30 and TRBJ1-6, with 8 bases that match TRBD1. Germline loops: CDR1 GTSNPN, CDR2 SVGIG (reference sequence). The CDR3 is made up of 14 amino acids. The V gene end was trimmed by 3 bases and the J gene end by 7 bases; junction bases not matched to a gene: 5. The CDR3 coding sequence is TGTGCCTGGAGAGCAGGGGGCGGCAATTCACCCCTCCACTTT. This translates into CAWRAGGGNSPLHF. Variable domain in full (rest from reference TRBV30 and TRBJ1-6): SQTIHQWPATLVQPVGSPLSLECTVEGTSNPNLYWYRQAAGRGLQLLFYSVGIGQISSEVPQNLSASRPQDRQFILSSKKLLLSDSGFYLCAWRAGGGNSPLHFGNGTRLTVT.

Here the CDR3 DNA reads TGTGCCAGCAGCTTAGCAGGGGGCACTAATGAAAAACTGTTTTTT. Translated, it gives CASSLAGGTNEKLFF. This chain uses TRBV7-2 with TRBJ1-4; 7 bases are shared with TRBD1. V lost 0 bases, J lost 2 bases, and 0 bases stayed unmatched. CDR3 length equals 15 residues. The germline V gene has CDR1 SGHTA and CDR2 FQGNSA.

This sequence joins TRBV5-8 and TRBJ2-5; TRBD2 matches at 12 bases. The germline CDR1 and CDR2 sequences are SGHTS and YDEGEE. The V segment lost 1 base and the J segment 4 bases; nucleotides outside the gene matches: 11. The CDR3 spans 18 residues. The CDR3 nucleotides read TGTGCCAGCAGCTTGACGACTAGCGGGGGCGGAGAGCGAGAGACCCAGTACTTC. It is translated as CASSLTTSGGGERETQYF.

The chain combines TRBV4-2 with TRBJ1-4; possibly TRBD1 for D (6 bases). From germline, CDR1 is LGHNA and CDR2 YNFKEQ. CDR3 length equals 17 residues. V lost 2 bases to trimming and J lost 4 bases, with 17 bases between them. As DNA, the CDR3 is TGTGCCAGCAGCCAAACGGACAGCTTCACACTTAATGAAAAACTGTTTTTT. Translation: CASSQTDSFTLNEKLFF.

This rearrangement joins TRBV19 to TRBJ1-6; 7 bases fit TRBD1. Per germline, CDR1 LNHDA and CDR2 SQIVND (reference sequence). J lost 10 bases, V lost 2 bases, and 8 bases had no gene match. CDR3 length: 15 amino acids. CDR3 amino acids: CASSISQGGWSPLHF. CDR3 sequence (DNA): TGTGCCAGTAGTATAAGTCAAGGGGGCTGGTCACCCCTCCACTTT.

The chain uses TRBV30 and TRBJ2-3; the D gene is possibly TRBD2 (6 bases). V was cut by 8 bases and J by 5 bases, with 11 bases left in between. The germline gives CDR1 GTSNPN, CDR2 SVGIG (reference sequence). This CDR3 is built from 11 residues. The CDR3 sequence is CAGDFGDTQYF. The CDR3 DNA reads TGTGCCGGGGACTTTGGAGATACGCAGTATTTT.

The chain links TRBV27 to TRBJ1-1, with D possibly matching TRBD1 (5 bases). Germline CDR1 and CDR2: MNHEY and SMNVEV (reference sequence). V lost 6 bases and J 3 bases, leaving 14 bases between the germline ends. This CDR3 has 14 residues. This CDR3 is CASSRGGGYTEAFF. The CDR3 nucleotides are TGTGCCAGCAGCCGCGGGGGGGGATACACTGAAGCTTTCTTT.

In the case of this clone: At the DNA level, this CDR3 is encoded by other sequences in the same sample as well. The chain employs TRBV6-2 or TRBV6-3 and TRBJ2-1; tentatively, D is TRBD1 (6 bases). The CDR3 has 12 amino acids. Germline-derived CDR1 and CDR2 are MNHEY and SVGEGT. The ends were cut back, 5 bases at V and 4 bases at J, with 6 bases in the middle. The CDR3 DNA sequence: TGTGCCAGCAGTGGACAGTACAATGAGCAGTTCTTC. Translating it yields CASSGQYNEQFF.

This chain links TRBV6-5 with TRBJ1-3; D is unclear. Between the trimmed V and J ends, which lost 2 bases and 0 bases, there was a span of 8 bases. CDR3 length: 15 amino acids. CDR1 and CDR2 from the germline V gene are MNHEY and SVGAGI. The CDR3 loop is CASSYTQFSGNTIYF. The CDR3 DNA follows: TGTGCCAGCAGTTACACACAGTTCTCTGGAAACACCATATATTTT.

The V gene is TRBV4-1, the J gene TRBJ1-2, with TRBD1 matching over 7 bases. In germline, CDR1 is MGHRA, CDR2 YSYEKL. Trimming at V came to 3 bases and at J to 0 bases, leaving 16 bases not matched to a gene. The CDR3 runs to 19 residues. The CDR3 DNA reads TGCGCCAGCAGCCAGACTACCGACAGGGAGAATTCAACTAACTATGGCTACACCTTC. Its translation: CASSQTTDRENSTNYGYTF.

The chain employs TRBV6-4 and TRBJ1-2; 10 bases match TRBD1. J lost 1 base, V lost 2 bases, and 7 bases had no gene match. CDR3 length: 17 amino acids. Germline V gene data show CDR1 as MRHNA and CDR2 as SNTAGT. The CDR3 protein is CASSDTTGGKFNYGYTF. Written as DNA, the CDR3 is TGTGCCAGCAGTGACACGACAGGGGGCAAATTTAACTATGGCTACACCTTC.